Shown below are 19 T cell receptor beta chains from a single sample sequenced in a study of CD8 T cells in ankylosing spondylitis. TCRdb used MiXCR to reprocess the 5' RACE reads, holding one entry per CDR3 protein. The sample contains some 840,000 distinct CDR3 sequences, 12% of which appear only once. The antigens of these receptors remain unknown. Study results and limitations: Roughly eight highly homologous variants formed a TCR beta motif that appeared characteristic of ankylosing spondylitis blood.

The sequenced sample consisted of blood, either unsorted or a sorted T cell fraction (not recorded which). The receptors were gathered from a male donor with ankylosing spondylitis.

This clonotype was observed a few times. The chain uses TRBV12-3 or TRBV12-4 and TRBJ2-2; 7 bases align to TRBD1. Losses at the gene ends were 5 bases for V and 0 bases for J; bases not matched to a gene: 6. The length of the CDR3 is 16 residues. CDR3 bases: TGTGCCAGCAGTCCCTTGGACAGGACGAACACCGGGGAGCTGTTTTTT. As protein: CASSPLDRTNTGELFF.

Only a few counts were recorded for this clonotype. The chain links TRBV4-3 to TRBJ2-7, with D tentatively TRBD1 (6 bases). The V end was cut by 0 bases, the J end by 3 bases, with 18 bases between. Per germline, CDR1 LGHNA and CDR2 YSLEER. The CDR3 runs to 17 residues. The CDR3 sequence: CASSQDIGGTPFYEQYF. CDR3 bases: TGCGCCAGCAGCCAAGATATAGGTGGGACACCATTCTACGAGCAGTACTTC.

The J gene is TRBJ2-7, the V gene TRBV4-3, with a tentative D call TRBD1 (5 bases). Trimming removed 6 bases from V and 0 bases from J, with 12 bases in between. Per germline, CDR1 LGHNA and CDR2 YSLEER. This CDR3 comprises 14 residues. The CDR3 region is CASSQQVLSYEQYF. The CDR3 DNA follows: TGCGCCAGCAGTCAACAGGTCCTCTCCTACGAGCAGTACTTC.

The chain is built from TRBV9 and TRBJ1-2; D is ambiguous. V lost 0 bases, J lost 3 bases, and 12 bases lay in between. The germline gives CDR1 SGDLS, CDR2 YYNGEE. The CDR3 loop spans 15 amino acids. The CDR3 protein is CASSVATGEDYGYTF. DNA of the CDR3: TGTGCCAGCAGCGTAGCTACCGGGGAAGACTATGGCTACACCTTC. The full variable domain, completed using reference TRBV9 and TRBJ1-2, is DSGVTQTPKHLITATGQRVTLRCSPRSGDLSVYWYQQSLDQGLQFLIQYYNGEERAKGNILERFSAQQFPDLHSELNLSSLELGDSALYFCASSVATGEDYGYTFGSGTRLTVV.

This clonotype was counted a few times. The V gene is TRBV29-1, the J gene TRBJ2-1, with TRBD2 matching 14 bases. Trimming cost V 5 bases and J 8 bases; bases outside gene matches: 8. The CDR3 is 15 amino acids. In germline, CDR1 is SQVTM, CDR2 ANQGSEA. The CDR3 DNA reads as TGCAGCGTTTCCGGGACTAGCGGGAGTGGGTATGAGCAGTTCTTC. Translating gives CSVSGTSGSGYEQFF.

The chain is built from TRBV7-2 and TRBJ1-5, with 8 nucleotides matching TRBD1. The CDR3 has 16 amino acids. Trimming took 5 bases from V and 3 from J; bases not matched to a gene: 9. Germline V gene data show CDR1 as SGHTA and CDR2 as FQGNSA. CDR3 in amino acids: CASSPRTGMANQPQHF. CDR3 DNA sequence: TGTGCCAGCAGCCCTCGGACAGGGATGGCCAATCAGCCCCAGCATTTT.

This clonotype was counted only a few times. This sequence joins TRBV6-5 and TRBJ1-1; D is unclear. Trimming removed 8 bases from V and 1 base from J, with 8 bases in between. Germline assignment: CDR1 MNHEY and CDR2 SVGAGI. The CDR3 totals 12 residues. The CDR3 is CASGPKNTEAFF. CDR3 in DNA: TGTGCCAGCGGGCCTAAGAACACTGAAGCTTTCTTT.

The CDR3 spells CASSSYVAGASEQYF. As DNA, the CDR3 is TGTGCCAGCTCTTCGTACGTAGCGGGAGCGTCCGAGCAGTACTTC. The chain has TRBV18 and TRBJ2-7, with 9 bases that match TRBD2. The germline V gene encodes CDR1 KGHSH and CDR2 LQKENI. After removal of 6 bases from V and 6 bases from J, the junction contained 12 bases not matched to a gene. The CDR3 is 15 amino acids.

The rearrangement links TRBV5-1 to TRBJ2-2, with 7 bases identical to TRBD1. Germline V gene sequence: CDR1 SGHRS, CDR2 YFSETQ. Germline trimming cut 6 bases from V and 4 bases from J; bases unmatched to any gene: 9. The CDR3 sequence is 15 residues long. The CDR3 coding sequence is TGCGCCAGCAATCGAGGGGACAGAACCACCGGGGAGCTGTTTTTT. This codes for CASNRGDRTTGELFF.

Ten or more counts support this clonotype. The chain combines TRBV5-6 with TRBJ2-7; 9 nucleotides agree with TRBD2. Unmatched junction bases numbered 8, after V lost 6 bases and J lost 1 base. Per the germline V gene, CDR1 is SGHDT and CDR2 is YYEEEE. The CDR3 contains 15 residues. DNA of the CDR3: TGTGCCAGCACCGAGACTAGCGGATCTTCCTACGAGCAGTACTTC. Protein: CASTETSGSSYEQYF.

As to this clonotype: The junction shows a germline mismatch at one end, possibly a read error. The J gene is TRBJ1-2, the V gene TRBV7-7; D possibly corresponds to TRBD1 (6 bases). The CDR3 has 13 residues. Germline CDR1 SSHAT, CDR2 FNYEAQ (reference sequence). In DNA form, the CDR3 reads TGTGCTAGCAGCCCCCTGGGACACGATGGCTACACCTTC. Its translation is CASSPLGHDGYTF.

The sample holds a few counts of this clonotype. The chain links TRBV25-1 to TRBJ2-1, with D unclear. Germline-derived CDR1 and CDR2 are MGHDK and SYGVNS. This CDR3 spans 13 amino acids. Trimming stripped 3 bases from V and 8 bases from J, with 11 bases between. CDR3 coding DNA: TGTGCCAGCAGTGATTGGCCCAGGTATGAGCAGTTCTTC. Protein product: CASSDWPRYEQFF.

The CDR3 DNA sequence: TGTGCCAGCTCACCACTGGGGGGACCCCTATCTGGGGCCAACGTCCTGACTTTC. Translated, it gives CASSPLGGPLSGANVLTF. The chain employs TRBV18 and TRBJ2-6; a weak D match, TRBD2 (6 bases). Deletions cut 1 base from V and 1 base from J, with 14 bases between. Per germline, CDR1 KGHSH and CDR2 LQKENI. The CDR3 has 18 residues.

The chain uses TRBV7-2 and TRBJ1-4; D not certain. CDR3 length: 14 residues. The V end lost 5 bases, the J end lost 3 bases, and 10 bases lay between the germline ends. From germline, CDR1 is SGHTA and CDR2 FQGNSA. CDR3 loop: CASSVDPPNEKLFF. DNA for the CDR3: TGTGCCAGCAGCGTGGACCCACCTAATGAAAAACTGTTTTTT. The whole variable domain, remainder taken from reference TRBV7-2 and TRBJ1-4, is GAGVSQSPSNKVTEKGKDVELRCDPISGHTALYWYRQSLGQGLEFLIYFQGNSAPDKSGLPSDRFSAERTGGSVSTLTIQRTQQEDSAVYLCASSVDPPNEKLFFGSGTQLSVL.

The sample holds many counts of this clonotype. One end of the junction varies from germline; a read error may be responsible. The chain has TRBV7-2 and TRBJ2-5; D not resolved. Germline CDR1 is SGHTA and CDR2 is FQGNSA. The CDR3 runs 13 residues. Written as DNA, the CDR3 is TGTGCTAGCAGCTTATCCGTACAAGAGACCCAGTACTTC. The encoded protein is CASSLSVQETQYF. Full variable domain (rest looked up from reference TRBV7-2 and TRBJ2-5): GAGVSQSPSNKVTEKGKDVELRCDPISGHTALYWYRQSLGQGLEFLIYFQGNSAPDKSGLPSDRFSAERTGGSVSTLTIQRTQQEDSAVYLCASSLSVQETQYFGPGTRLLVL.

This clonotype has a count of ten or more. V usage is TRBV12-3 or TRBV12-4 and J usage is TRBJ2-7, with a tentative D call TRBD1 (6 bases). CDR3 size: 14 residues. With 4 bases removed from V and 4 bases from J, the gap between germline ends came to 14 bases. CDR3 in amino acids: CASSSQGVRYEQYF. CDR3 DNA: TGTGCCAGCAGTTCACAGGGAGTTCGGTACGAGCAGTACTTC.

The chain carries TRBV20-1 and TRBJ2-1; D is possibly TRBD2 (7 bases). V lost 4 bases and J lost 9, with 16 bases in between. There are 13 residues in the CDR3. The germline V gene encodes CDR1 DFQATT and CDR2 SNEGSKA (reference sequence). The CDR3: CSAKGRGGLEQFF. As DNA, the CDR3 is TGCAGTGCTAAGGGGAGGGGGGGGCTTGAGCAGTTCTTC.

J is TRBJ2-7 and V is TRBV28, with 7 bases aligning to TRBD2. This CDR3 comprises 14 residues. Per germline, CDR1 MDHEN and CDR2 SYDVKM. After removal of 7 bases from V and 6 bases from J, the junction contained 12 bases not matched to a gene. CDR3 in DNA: TGTGCCAGCAACATACCTGGGGGGGGAGGCGAGCAGTACTTC. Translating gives CASNIPGGGGEQYF.

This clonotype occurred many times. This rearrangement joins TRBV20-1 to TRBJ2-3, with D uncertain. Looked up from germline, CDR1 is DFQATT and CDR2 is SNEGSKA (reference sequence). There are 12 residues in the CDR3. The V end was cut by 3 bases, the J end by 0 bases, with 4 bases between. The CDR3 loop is CSASYSTDTQYF. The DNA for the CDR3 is TGCAGTGCTAGTTATAGCACAGATACGCAGTATTTT.